This T cell receptor (beta chain) came from a study of CD8+ T cells in alopecia areata. The study, taken as a whole, reports: One nonresponder leaves baseline CD8+ expansion's link to response uncertain. Between patients, shared TCR sequences were less clear than in mice. This was possibly due in part to HLA diversity in the patient population.

Sequencing used cDNA as its template, made by extracting RNA and reverse transcribing it. Here immunoSEQ multiplex PCR was the method, and the copy in TCRdb shows in-frame clones only, minus some. The sample has 190,000 or so clones, 55% to 70% seen once. CDR1 and CDR2 (germline): LGHNA, YNFKEQ. Trimming removed 4 bases from V and 6 bases from J; junction bases left unmatched: 12. The CDR3 has 15 amino acids. A note on this clone: Its target is unknown.

Sample treatment: oral pan-JAK inhibitor, 5-10 mg twice daily. Sequenced material: CD4+ T cells sorted from blood, taken at week 24, from a patient treated with tofacitinib. V is TRBV4-2 and J is TRBJ2-7, with 7 bases matching TRBD1. This clonotype was sampled from a human donor with alopecia areata. The CDR3 sequence: CASSLTGTDSLEQYF. The CDR3 coding sequence is TGTGCCAGCAGCCTAACCGGGACAGATTCACTCGAGCAGTACTTC.